This TCR beta chain was recorded in a study of high-grade serous ovarian cancer treatment subgroups. The CDR3 is 14 amino acids. V lost 4 bases, J lost 0 bases, and 11 bases lay in between. The germline V gene has CDR1 SGHRS and CDR2 YFSETQ. This clone occurred a few times. Here immunoSEQ multiplex PCR was the method, and the copy in TCRdb shows in-frame clones only, minus some. This table has about 4,900 clones, 65% to 70% appearing once. Tumor samples were taken before definitive surgery or chemotherapy. The chain employs TRBV5-1 and TRBJ2-7; D is ambiguous. This receptor was obtained from a human donor with high-grade serous ovarian cancer. Sequenced input: tumor tissue. The CDR3 bases are TGCGCCAGCAGCCCGAGGCAAAGCTCCTACGAGCAGTACTTC. Translating it yields CASSPRQSSYEQYF.